This record concerns one T cell receptor beta chain sequence. Its antigen is not identified. The CDR3 is 17 residues long. The V and J ends lost 7 bases and 4 bases, in that order; junction bases with no gene match: 12. Germline CDR1 and CDR2: ENHRY and SYGVKD. These data come from a study of neurological immune-mediated disorders. Regarding the study as a whole: The level of TCR clonal expansion was highest in patients with HTLV-1-associated myelopathy and lowest in multiple sclerosis, where it fell below the level seen in healthy controls. CDR3 amino acid sequences of expanded clones were not shared across subjects, a result suggesting private repertoires in all groups.

The cDNA came from 5'RACE, which used 10-nucleotide random UMIs. TCRdb re-called the 5' RACE reads with MiXCR, one entry per CDR3 protein. Of 84,000 or so distinct CDR3 sequences listed, around 14% are singletons. Sample time point: longitudinal time-point 2. For the unsorted libraries, 2 million PBMCs stored at -80 C served as input. The sample consisted of PBMCs. The chain employs TRBV10-3 and TRBJ2-1; TRBD2 agrees at 11 bases. This receptor was taken from a female donor with HTLV-1-associated myelopathy (HAM/TSP). The CDR3 sequence: CAINSLAGEDHYNEQFF. The CDR3 region has the DNA TGTGCCATCAACTCACTAGCGGGGGAAGATCATTACAATGAGCAGTTCTTC.